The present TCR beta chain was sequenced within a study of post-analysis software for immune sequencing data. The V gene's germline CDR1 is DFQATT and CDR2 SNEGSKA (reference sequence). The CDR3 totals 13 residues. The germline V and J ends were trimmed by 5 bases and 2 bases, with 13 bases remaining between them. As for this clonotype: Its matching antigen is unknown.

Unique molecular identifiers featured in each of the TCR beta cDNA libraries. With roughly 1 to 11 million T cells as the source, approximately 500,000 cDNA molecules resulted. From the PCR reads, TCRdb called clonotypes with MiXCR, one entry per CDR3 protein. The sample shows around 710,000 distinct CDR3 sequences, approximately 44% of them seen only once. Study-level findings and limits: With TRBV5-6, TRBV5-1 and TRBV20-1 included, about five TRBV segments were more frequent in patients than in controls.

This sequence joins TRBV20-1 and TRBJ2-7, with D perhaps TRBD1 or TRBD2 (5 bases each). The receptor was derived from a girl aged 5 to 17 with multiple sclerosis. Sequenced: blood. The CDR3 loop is CSAGRDGTYEQYF. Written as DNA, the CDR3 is TGCAGTGCTGGCCGGGACGGTACCTACGAGCAGTACTTC.